Described below is a single TCR beta chain sequence and its context. The data belong to a study of blood T cell repertoires in COVID-19. Assay used: immunoSEQ multiplex PCR; TCRdb lists only in-frame clones, some missing. The table lists about 130,000 clones, about 90% of them singletons, with roughly 2% in the top ten. The CDR3 has 17 amino acids. V lost 10 bases, J lost 2 bases, and 15 bases stayed unmatched. Germline values: CDR1 LNHDA, CDR2 SQIVND (reference sequence). Sequencing was done on a sample of peripheral blood. This rearrangement joins TRBV19 to TRBJ2-2, with 8 bases matching TRBD2. The source of this sequence is a man over 45 with COVID-19, enrolled during active disease. CDR3 in DNA: TGTGCCACACACCGGAAAACTAGCGGAGTAAACACCGGGGAGCTGTTTTTT. Residues: CATHRKTSGVNTGELFF.